This T cell receptor beta chain was profiled in a study of glioma-infiltrating T cells. This CDR3 has 15 residues. Germline lookup yields CDR1 DFQATT and CDR2 SNEGSKA (reference sequence). Trimming cost V 6 bases and J 4 bases, with 19 bases left between them. Study results and limitations: Only very few CDR3 sequences appeared in both tissue and blood. Non-neoplastic patients had below-expected tissue-blood divergence, while all gliomas exceeded expectation.

This clonotype was seen a handful of times. The antigen remains unidentified. This may be a read error: a much more frequent sequence differs by one nucleotide. The iRepertoire nested amplicon-rescue multiplex PCR amplified TCR alpha and beta CDR3s from RNA. One-step reverse transcription and amplification started from approximately 100-400 ng of tissue mRNA or PBMC total RNA. TCRdb re-analysed the multiplex PCR reads in MiXCR, keeping a single row per CDR3 protein. The repertoire consists of 160,000 or so distinct CDR3 sequences, with about 46% occurring once and the leading ten covering 5% to 5.5%.

Sequenced input: glioma tissue, nonneoplastic brain tissue, or PBMCs (not recorded which). This chain joins TRBV20-1 and TRBJ2-1; the D gene is possibly TRBD1 (6 bases). This receptor was identified in a human donor with low-grade glioma or glioblastoma, undergoing nonglioma brain surgery, or in good health (not recorded which). CDR3 residues: CSARGGSRSYNEQFF. The CDR3 coding sequence is TGCAGTGCCCGAGGGGGTAGCAGGTCTTACAATGAGCAGTTCTTC.